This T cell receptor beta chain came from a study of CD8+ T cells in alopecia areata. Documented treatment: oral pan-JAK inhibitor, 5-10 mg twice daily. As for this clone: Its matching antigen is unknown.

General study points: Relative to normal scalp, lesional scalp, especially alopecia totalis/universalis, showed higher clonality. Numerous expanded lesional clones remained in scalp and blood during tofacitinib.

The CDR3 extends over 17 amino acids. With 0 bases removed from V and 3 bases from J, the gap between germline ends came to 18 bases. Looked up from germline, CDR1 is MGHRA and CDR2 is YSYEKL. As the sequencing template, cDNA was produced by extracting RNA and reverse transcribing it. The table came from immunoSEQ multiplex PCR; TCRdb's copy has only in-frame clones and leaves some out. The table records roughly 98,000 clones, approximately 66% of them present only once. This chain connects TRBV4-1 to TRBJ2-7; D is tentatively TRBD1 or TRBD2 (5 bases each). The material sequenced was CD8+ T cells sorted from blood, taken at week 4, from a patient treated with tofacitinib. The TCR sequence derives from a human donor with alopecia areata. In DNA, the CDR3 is TGCGCCAGCAGCCAAGATCCTTCGGGTCATGGGGGCTACGAGCAGTACTTC. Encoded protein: CASSQDPSGHGGYEQYF.